A selection of T cell receptor beta chains follows, all from one sample in a study of blood T cell repertoires in COVID-19. Assay: immunoSEQ multiplex PCR; the TCRdb copy retains only in-frame clones and omits some. The sample has about half a million clones, 70% to 90% seen once. Sequenced material: peripheral blood. All receptors derive from a human donor in a cohort sampled during active COVID-19. CDR3s include the opening cysteine and the closing phenylalanine or tryptophan. D genes are given only for firm matches. Expanded clones are given a class, and other clones once, few, many or no size at all.

v_gene	d_gene	j_gene	abundance	CDR3nt	CDR3aa
TRBV19	TRBD2	TRBJ2-3	once	TGTGCCAGTAGTCGTAGCGGGCCGAGCACAGATACGCAGTATTTT	CASSRSGPSTDTQYF
TRBV19	NA	TRBJ2-1	NA	TGTGCCAGTAGTATAGATTTCGGGTCCCACCGCGAGCAGTTCTTC	CASSIDFGSHREQFF
TRBV19	TRBD1	TRBJ1-1	NA	TGTGCCAGTAGCGCGAGGACAGGGGCCACTGAAGCTTTCTTT	CASSARTGATEAFF
TRBV3-1/TRBV3-2	TRBD2	TRBJ2-1	NA	TGTGCCAGCAGCCAACTGACTAGCGGGAACTACAATGAGCAGTTCTTC	CASSQLTSGNYNEQFF
TRBV7-2	TRBD2	TRBJ2-3	NA	TGTGCCAGCAGCTTACAGGGTGCTAGCGGGGGGATCACAGATACGCAGTATTTT	CASSLQGASGGITDTQYF
TRBV7-8	NA	TRBJ2-3	NA	TGTGCCAGCAGCCGATCAGGGTTTTCTGCAGATACGCAGTATTTT	CASSRSGFSADTQYF
TRBV7-2	NA	TRBJ1-1	NA	TGTGCCAGCAGCCCGGTTGACACTGAAGCTTTCTTT	CASSPVDTEAFF
TRBV28	TRBD1	TRBJ2-7	NA	TGTGCCAGCAGTGTGCCCGGGACAGGGGTTGTGGGATTC	CASSVPGTGVVGF
TRBV3-1/TRBV3-2	NA	TRBJ2-7	once	TGTGCCAGCAGCCAAGCCTTGGTTAGCTCCTACGAGCAGTACTTC	CASSQALVSSYEQYF
TRBV30	NA	TRBJ1-3	many	TGTGCCTGGAGTCGGTTGGGGGCCTCTGGAAACACCATATATTTT	CAWSRLGASGNTIYF
TRBV6-5	TRBD1	TRBJ2-2	once	TGTGCCAGCATGCCTCCAGGGGGCGAAACCGGGGAGCTGTTTTTT	CASMPPGGETGELFF
TRBV4-2	NA	TRBJ2-7	NA	TGTGCCAGCAGCCGCGGACAGCAGAACTCCTACGAGCAGTACTTC	CASSRGQQNSYEQYF
TRBV4-1	NA	TRBJ2-2	NA	TGCGCCAGCAGCCTAATACGGGGGAACACCGGGGAGCTGTTTTTT	CASSLIRGNTGELFF
TRBV5-1	TRBD2	TRBJ2-2	NA	TGCGCCAGCAGCTTGCAAAGCGGGAGGGGAACCGGGGAGCTGTTTTTT	CASSLQSGRGTGELFF
TRBV9	TRBD1	TRBJ1-6	NA	TGTGCCAGCAGCGCTGGGACAGGGAGCTATTCACCCCTCCACTTT	CASSAGTGSYSPLHF
TRBV7-2	NA	TRBJ1-1	NA	TGTGCCAGCAGCTTAGAAAGGACAGTAATGAACACTGAAGCTTTCTTT	CASSLERTVMNTEAFF
TRBV7-2	TRBD1	TRBJ1-2	NA	TGTGCCAGCAGCCTCGGGACAGGAGGGAACTATGGCTACACCTTC	CASSLGTGGNYGYTF
TRBV19	NA	TRBJ2-7	NA	TGTGCCAGTAGCCAGGGTACCTCGTACGAGCAGTACTTC	CASSQGTSYEQYF
TRBV5-1	TRBD1	TRBJ2-1	once	TGCGCCAGCAGCCTAGACAGGGGTGAGCAGTTCTTC	CASSLDRGEQFF
TRBV5-4	TRBD1	TRBJ1-4	NA	TGTGCCAGCAGCGCCACGACAGGGACTAATGAAAAACTGTTTTTT	CASSATTGTNEKLFF
TRBV28	NA	TRBJ1-1	NA	TGTGCCAGCAGTTTCCCACAGGGAAGAGTTAGTGAAGCTTTCTTT	CASSFPQGRVSEAFF
TRBV4-1	NA	TRBJ2-5	NA	TGCGCCAGCAGCCGAGGTAGCGGAGACCCAGAGACCCAGTACTTC	CASSRGSGDPETQYF
TRBV5-8	NA	TRBJ1-1	NA	TGTGCCAGCAGCTTGGGACCGGAGGGGAACACTGAAGCTTTCTTT	CASSLGPEGNTEAFF
TRBV5-1	NA	TRBJ2-7	NA	TGCGCCAGCACTGTCGGAGGGGAGCCCTACGAGCAGTACTTC	CASTVGGEPYEQYF
TRBV19	NA	TRBJ2-2	NA	TGTGCCAGTAGTGACCGGGGCGGAGGGACCGGGGAGCTGTTTTTT	CASSDRGGGTGELFF
TRBV5-1	NA	TRBJ2-2	NA	TGCGCCAGCAGCTTAGCTGGACAAGGGAGGACCGGGGAGCTGTTTTTT	CASSLAGQGRTGELFF
TRBV30	TRBD1	TRBJ2-1	once	TGTGCCTGGGATTCGGGACAGAGCTCCTACAATGAGCAGTTCTTC	CAWDSGQSSYNEQFF
TRBV5-1	NA	TRBJ2-3	NA	TGCGCCAGCAGCTTGACTCGTTCTAGCACAGATACGCAGTATTTT	CASSLTRSSTDTQYF
TRBV6-5	NA	TRBJ1-1	NA	TGTGCCAGCACCCAACAGGGTGGAAACACTGAAGCTTTCTTT	CASTQQGGNTEAFF
TRBV6-4	TRBD1	TRBJ1-5	NA	TGTGCCAGCAGTGACTGTTTGGACAGGGGGCTCGGGCAGCCCCAGCATTTT	CASSDCLDRGLGQPQHF
TRBV30	NA	TRBJ2-2	NA	TGTGCCTGGAGTGAACAGGGCCCCGGGGAGCTGTTTTTT	CAWSEQGPGELFF
TRBV19	NA	TRBJ2-7	NA	TGTGCCAGTAGTATCTCACACAGCGGAGCCTACGAGCAGTACTTC	CASSISHSGAYEQYF
TRBV25-1	NA	TRBJ2-7	few	TGTGCCAGCAGCCAACAGTTCTACGAGCAGTACTTC	CASSQQFYEQYF
TRBV27	TRBD1	TRBJ2-7	once	TGTGCCAGCACCCGCCGTGGGGGGACAGGGGCAGCGTACGAGCAGTACTTC	CASTRRGGTGAAYEQYF
TRBV9	TRBD1	TRBJ1-6	NA	TGTGCCAGCAGCGCTTCCGGGACAGAGAATTCACCCCTCCACTTT	CASSASGTENSPLHF
TRBV3-1/TRBV3-2	NA	TRBJ1-2	NA	TGTGCCAGCAGCCAAGCTTCGGCAGGCCCCTATGGCTACACCTTC	CASSQASAGPYGYTF
TRBV30	NA	TRBJ1-6	NA	TGTGCCTGGGGGCAGGGGAATAATTCACCCCTCCACTTT	CAWGQGNNSPLHF
TRBV7-3	NA	TRBJ2-1	NA	TGTGCCAGCAGCTTAGGTAGTAGCGTCAATGAGCAGTTCTTC	CASSLGSSVNEQFF
TRBV15	TRBD1	TRBJ1-1	NA	TGTGCCACCAGCAGGGGGGGACAGGTTAACACTGAAGCTTTCTTT	CATSRGGQVNTEAFF
TRBV19	NA	TRBJ2-7	NA	TGTGCCAGTAGTATAGGGGGAGGCGGGATGGGCCACGAGCAGTACTTC	CASSIGGGGMGHEQYF
TRBV3-1/TRBV3-2	NA	TRBJ1-2	NA	TGTGCCAGCAGCCAAGCCCTTAACTATGGCTACACCTTC	CASSQALNYGYTF
TRBV30	TRBD1	TRBJ1-6	few	TGTGCCTGGACGCAGGGGGGTTCTGCAGGGGCCCTCCACTTT	CAWTQGGSAGALHF
TRBV5-5	TRBD1	TRBJ1-1	NA	TGTGCCAGCAGCTCAGACAGGGCCACTGAAGCTTTCTTT	CASSSDRATEAFF
TRBV30	NA	TRBJ2-7	NA	TGTGCCTGGAGTGTAACCGGGAGCCACAACGAGCAGTACTTC	CAWSVTGSHNEQYF
TRBV7-2	TRBD2	TRBJ2-3	few	TGTGCCAGCAGCTTAGGGACTAGCGGAGATACGCAGTATTTT	CASSLGTSGDTQYF
TRBV19	TRBD1	TRBJ1-5	NA	TGTGCCAGTAATTTTGGAGTAGGGGGCGATCAGCCCCAGCATTTT	CASNFGVGGDQPQHF
TRBV27	TRBD1	TRBJ2-1	NA	TGTGCCAGCAATAGGGACAGAAACAATGAGCAGTTCTTC	CASNRDRNNEQFF
TRBV19	NA	TRBJ2-1	NA	TGTGCCAGTAGAAAGGGACACCAAAACAATGAGCAGTTCTTC	CASRKGHQNNEQFF
TRBV19	TRBD1	TRBJ1-5	NA	TGTGCCAGTAGTCCGCGGACAGGGAATCAGCCCCAGCATTTT	CASSPRTGNQPQHF
TRBV6-5	NA	TRBJ2-7	NA	TGTGCCAGCAATTCAGGGGACTACGAGCAGTACTTC	CASNSGDYEQYF
TRBV7-2	TRBD2	TRBJ2-2	NA	TGTGCCAGCAGCCAGGGACTAGCGGGAGGGGTCACCGGGGAGCTGTTTTTT	CASSQGLAGGVTGELFF
TRBV18	NA	TRBJ2-7	NA	TGTGCCAGCTCACCTACAGACTCCTACGAGCAGTACTTC	CASSPTDSYEQYF